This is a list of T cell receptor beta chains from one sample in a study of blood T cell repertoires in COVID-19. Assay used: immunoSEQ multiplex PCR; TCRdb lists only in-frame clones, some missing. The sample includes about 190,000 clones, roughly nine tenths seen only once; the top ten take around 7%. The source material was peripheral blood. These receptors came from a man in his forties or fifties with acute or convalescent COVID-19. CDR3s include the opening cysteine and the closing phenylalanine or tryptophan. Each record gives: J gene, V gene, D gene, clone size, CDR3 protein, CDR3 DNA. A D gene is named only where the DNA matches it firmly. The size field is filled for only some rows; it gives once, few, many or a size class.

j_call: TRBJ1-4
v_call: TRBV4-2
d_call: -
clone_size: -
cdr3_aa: CASSPTVGDDEKLFF
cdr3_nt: TGTGCCAGCAGTCCGACCGTGGGAGATGATGAAAAACTGTTTTTT

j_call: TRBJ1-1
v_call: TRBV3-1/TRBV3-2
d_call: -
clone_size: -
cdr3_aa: CASSLRGGSEAFF
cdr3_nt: TGTGCCAGCAGCCTTCGGGGGGGGTCAGAAGCTTTCTTT

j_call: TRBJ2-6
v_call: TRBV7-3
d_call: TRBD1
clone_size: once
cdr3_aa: CASSFHRQGAPGANVLTF
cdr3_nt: TGTGCCAGCAGCTTTCACAGGCAGGGGGCGCCTGGGGCCAACGTCCTGACTTTC

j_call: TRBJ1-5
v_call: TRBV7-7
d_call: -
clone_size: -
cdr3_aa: CASSRSHPQRSEPQHF
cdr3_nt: TGTGCTAGCAGCCGATCGCATCCCCAGAGGTCGGAGCCCCAGCATTTT

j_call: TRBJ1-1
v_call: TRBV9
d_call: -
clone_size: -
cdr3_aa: CASSPSRAVTEAFF
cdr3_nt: TGTGCCAGCAGCCCCTCCCGCGCCGTCACTGAAGCTTTCTTT

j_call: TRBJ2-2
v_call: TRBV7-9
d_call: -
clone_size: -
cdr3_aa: CASSLRQLGGELFF
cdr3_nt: TGTGCCAGCAGCTTACGACAGCTGGGCGGGGAGCTGTTTTTT

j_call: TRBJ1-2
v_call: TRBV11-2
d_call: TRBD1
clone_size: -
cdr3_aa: CASSSLLTGSYGYTF
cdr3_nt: TGTGCCAGCAGCTCCCTTTTGACAGGGAGCTATGGCTACACCTTC

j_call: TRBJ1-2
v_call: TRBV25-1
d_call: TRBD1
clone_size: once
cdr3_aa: CASSGDRGDYGYTF
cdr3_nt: TGTGCCAGCAGTGGGGACAGGGGAGACTATGGCTACACCTTC

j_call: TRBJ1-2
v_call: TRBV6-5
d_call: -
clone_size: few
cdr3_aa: CASSSGAGGYGYTF
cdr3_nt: TGTGCCAGCTCCAGCGGGGCCGGGGGCTATGGCTACACCTTC

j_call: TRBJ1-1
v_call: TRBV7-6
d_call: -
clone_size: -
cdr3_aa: CASSPRAGTKNTEAFF
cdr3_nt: TGTGCCAGCAGCCCCCGCGCCGGGACAAAGAACACTGAAGCTTTCTTT

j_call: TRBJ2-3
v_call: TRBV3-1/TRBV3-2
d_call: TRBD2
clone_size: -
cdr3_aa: CASTSLRVTGRGVTTDTQYF
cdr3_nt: TGTGCCAGCACCTCATTAAGGGTTACCGGGCGGGGGGTCACCACAGATACGCAGTATTTT